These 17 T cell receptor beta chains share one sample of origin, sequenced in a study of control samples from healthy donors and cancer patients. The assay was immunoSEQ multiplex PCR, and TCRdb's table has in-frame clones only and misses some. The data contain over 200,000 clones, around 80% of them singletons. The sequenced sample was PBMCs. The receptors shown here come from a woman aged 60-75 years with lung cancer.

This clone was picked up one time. The CDR3 nucleotides are TGCAGTGCCCCGAGGGGGACAGGGACCACCTTC. Its translation: CSAPRGTGTTF. This chain connects TRBV20-1 to TRBJ1-2; 9 bases fit TRBD1. The CDR3 runs to 11 residues. Germline CDR1 is DFQATT and CDR2 is SNEGSKA (reference sequence). With 6 bases clipped from V and 13 bases from J, the junction kept 9 bases outside the gene matches.

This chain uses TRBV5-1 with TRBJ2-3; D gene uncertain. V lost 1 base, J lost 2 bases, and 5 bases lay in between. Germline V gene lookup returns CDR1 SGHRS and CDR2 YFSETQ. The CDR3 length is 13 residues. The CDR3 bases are TGCGCCAGCAGCTTGTCGTTCACAGATACGCAGTATTTT. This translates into CASSLSFTDTQYF.

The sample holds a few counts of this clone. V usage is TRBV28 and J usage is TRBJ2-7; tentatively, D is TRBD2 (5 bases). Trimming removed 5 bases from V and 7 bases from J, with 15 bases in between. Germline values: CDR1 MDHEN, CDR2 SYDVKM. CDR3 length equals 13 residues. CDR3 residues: CASSLARSGEQYF. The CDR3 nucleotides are TGTGCCAGCAGTCTAGCCAGGAGTGGGGAGCAGTACTTC.

CDR3 loop: CASSLGGAVNIQYF. CDR3 sequence (DNA): TGTGCCAGCAGCTTGGGGGGGGCTGTAAACATTCAGTACTTC. This chain uses TRBV5-4 with TRBJ2-4; D tentatively fits TRBD1 or TRBD2 (6 bases each). Germline V CDR1 and CDR2: SGHNT, YYREEE (reference sequence). Trimming removed 0 bases from V and 6 bases from J, with 10 bases in between. This CDR3 is built from 14 residues.

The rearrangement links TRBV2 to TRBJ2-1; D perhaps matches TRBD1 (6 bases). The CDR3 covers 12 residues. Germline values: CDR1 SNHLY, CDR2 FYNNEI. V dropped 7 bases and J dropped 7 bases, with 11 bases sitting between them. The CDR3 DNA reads TGTGCCAGCATTAACAGGGTTAATGAGCAGTTCTTC. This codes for CASINRVNEQFF.

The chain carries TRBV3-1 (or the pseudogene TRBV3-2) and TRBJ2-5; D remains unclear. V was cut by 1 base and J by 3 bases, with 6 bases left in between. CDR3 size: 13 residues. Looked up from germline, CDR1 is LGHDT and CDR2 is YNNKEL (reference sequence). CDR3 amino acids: CASSQGKEETQYF. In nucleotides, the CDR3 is TGTGCCAGCAGCCAAGGGAAAGAAGAGACCCAGTACTTC.

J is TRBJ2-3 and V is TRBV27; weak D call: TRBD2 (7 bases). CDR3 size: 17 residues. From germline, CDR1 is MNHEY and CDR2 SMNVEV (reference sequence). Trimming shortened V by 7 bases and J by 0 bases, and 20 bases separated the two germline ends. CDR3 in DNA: TGTGCCAGCAAGGGGGGAGCGGGGCGACCTAGCACAGATACGCAGTATTTT. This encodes CASKGGAGRPSTDTQYF.

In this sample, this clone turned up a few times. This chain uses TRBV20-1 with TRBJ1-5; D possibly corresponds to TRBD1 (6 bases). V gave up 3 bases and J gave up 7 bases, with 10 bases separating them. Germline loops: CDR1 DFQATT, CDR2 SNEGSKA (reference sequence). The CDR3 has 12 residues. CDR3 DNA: TGCAGTGCTAGTCCCAGGGGACAGCCCCAGCATTTT. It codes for CSASPRGQPQHF.

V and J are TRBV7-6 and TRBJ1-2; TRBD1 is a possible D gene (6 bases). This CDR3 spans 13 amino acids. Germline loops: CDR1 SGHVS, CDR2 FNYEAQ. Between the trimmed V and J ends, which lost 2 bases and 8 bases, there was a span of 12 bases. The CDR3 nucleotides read TGTGCCAGCAGCTTAAACAGGGAAGGAGGCTACACCTTC. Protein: CASSLNREGGYTF.

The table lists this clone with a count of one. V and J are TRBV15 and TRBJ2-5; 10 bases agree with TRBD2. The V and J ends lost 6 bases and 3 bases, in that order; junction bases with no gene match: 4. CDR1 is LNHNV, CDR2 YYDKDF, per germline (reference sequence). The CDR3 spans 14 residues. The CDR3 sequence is CATRRTSGKETQYF. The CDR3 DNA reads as TGTGCCACCAGGAGGACTAGCGGTAAAGAGACCCAGTACTTC. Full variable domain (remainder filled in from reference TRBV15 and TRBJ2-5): DAMVIQNPRYQVTQFGKPVTLSCSQTLNHNVMYWYQQKSSQAPKLLFHYYDKDFNNEADTPDNFQSRRPNTSFCFLDIRSPGLGDTAMYLCATRRTSGKETQYFGPGTRLLVL.

CDR3 protein: CASSVEAGSNSPLHF. The CDR3, as DNA: TGTGCCAGCAGCGTAGAGGCAGGGTCTAATTCACCCCTCCACTTT. The V gene is TRBV9, the J gene TRBJ1-6; a possible D gene is TRBD1 (5 bases). Trimming left V 0 bases short and J 6 bases short, with 10 bases between. The CDR3 covers 15 residues. Germline values: CDR1 SGDLS, CDR2 YYNGEE.

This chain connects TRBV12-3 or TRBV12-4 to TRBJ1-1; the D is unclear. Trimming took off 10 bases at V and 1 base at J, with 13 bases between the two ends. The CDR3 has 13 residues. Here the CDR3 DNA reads TGTGCCACCAGACAAGCCCCGAACACTGAAGCTTTCTTT. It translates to CATRQAPNTEAFF.

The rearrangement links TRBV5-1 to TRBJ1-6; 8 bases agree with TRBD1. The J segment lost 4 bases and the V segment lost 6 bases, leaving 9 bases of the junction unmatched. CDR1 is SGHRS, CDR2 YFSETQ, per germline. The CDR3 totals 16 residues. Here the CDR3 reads CASNHGQGGYNSPLHF. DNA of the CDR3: TGCGCCAGCAACCACGGACAGGGCGGGTATAATTCACCCCTCCACTTT.

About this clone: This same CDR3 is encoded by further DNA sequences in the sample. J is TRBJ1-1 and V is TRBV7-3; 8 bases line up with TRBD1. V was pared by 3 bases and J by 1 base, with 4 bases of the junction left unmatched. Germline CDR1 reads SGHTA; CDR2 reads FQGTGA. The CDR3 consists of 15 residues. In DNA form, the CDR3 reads TGTGCCAGCAGCTTCTCAGGGGGCCCGAACACTGAAGCTTTCTTT. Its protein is CASSFSGGPNTEAFF.

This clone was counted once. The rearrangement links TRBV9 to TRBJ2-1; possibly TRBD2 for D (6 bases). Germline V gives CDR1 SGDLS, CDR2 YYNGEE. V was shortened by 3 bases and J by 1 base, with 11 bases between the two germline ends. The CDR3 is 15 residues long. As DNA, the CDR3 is TGTGCCAGCAGCGCTAGGGGAGGATCCTACAATGAGCAGTTCTTC. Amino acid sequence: CASSARGGSYNEQFF. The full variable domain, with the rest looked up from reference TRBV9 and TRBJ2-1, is DSGVTQTPKHLITATGQRVTLRCSPRSGDLSVYWYQQSLDQGLQFLIQYYNGEERAKGNILERFSAQQFPDLHSELNLSSLELGDSALYFCASSARGGSYNEQFFGPGTRLTVL.

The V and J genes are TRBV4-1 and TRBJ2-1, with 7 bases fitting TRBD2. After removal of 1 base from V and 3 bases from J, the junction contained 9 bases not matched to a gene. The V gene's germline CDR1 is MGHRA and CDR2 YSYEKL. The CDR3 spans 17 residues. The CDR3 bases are TGCGCCAGCAGCCAAGTCGCCAACCGGGACTACTACAATGAGCAGTTCTTC. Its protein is CASSQVANRDYYNEQFF.

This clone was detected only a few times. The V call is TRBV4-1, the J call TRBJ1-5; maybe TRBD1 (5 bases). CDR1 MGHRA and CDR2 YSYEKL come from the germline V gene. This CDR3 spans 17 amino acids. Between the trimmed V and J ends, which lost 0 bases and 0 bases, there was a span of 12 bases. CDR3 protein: CASSQEGTTISNQPQHF. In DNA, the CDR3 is TGCGCCAGCAGCCAAGAAGGGACCACGATTAGCAATCAGCCCCAGCATTTT.